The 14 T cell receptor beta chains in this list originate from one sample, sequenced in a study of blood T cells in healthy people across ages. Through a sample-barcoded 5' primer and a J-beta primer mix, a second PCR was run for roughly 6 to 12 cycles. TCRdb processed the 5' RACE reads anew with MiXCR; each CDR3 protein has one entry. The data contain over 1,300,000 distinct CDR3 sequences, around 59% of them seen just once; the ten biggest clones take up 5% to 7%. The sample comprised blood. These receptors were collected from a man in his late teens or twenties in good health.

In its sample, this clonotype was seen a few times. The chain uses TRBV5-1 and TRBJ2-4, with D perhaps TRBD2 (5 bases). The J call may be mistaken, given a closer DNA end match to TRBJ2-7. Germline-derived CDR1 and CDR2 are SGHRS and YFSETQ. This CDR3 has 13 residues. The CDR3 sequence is CASSSDGVYEQYF. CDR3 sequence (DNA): TGCGCCAGCAGCTCGGACGGGGTCTACGAGCAGTACTTC.

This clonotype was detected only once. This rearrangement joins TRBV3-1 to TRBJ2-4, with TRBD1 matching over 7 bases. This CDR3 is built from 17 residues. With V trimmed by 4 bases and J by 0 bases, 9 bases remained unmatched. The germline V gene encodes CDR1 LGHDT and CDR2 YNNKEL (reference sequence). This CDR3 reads CASSLWTGDLAKNIQYF. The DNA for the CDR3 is TGTGCCAGCAGCCTCTGGACAGGCGATCTAGCCAAAAACATTCAGTACTTC.

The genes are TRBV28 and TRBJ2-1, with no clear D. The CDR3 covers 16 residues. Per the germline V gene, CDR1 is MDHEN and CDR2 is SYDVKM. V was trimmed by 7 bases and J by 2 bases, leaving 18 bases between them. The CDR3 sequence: CASKTPSTLAYNEQFF. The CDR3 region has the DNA TGTGCCAGCAAGACACCCTCTACCTTGGCCTACAATGAGCAGTTCTTC.

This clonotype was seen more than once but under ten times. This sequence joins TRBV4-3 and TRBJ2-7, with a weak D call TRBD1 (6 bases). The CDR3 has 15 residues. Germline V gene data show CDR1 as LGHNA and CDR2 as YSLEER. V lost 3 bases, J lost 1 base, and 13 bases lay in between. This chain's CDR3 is CASSQRQDSSYEQYF. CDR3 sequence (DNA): TGCGCCAGCAGCCAGCGACAGGATAGTTCCTACGAGCAGTACTTC.

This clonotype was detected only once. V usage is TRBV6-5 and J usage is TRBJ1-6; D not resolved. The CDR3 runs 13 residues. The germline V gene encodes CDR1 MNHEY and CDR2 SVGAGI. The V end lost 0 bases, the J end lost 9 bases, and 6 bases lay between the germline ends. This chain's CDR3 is CASSYSNGSPLHF. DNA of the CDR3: TGTGCCAGCAGTTACTCGAATGGTTCACCCCTCCACTTT.

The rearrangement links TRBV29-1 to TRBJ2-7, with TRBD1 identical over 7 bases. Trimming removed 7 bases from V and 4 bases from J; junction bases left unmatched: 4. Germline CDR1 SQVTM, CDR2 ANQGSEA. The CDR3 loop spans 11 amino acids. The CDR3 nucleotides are TGCAGCGGGAACAGGGGTTACGAGCAGTACTTC. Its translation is CSGNRGYEQYF.

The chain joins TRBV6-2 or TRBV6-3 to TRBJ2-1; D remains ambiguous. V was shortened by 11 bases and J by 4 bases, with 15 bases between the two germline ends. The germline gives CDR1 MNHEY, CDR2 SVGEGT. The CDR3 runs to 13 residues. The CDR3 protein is CAAREENYNEQFF. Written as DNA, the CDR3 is TGTGCCGCCCGTGAGGAAAATTACAATGAGCAGTTCTTC.

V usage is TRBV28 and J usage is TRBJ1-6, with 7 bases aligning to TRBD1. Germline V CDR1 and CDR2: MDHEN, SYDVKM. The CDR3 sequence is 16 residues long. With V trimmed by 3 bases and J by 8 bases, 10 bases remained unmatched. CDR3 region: CASSFLAGGFDSPLHF. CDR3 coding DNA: TGTGCCAGCAGTTTTCTTGCAGGGGGATTTGATTCACCCCTCCACTTT.

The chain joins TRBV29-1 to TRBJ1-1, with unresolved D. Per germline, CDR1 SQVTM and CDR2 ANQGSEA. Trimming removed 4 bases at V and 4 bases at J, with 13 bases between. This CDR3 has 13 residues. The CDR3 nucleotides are TGCAGCGTTGTCTTTGAGGGAAGCACTGAAGCTTTCTTT. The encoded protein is CSVVFEGSTEAFF.

CDR3 nucleotides: TGTGCCAGCAGGGGGACAGTACTTACCGGGGAGCTGTTTTTT. Translation gives CASRGTVLTGELFF. J is TRBJ2-2 and V is TRBV7-9; TRBD1 agrees at 7 bases. CDR3 length: 14 residues. V shed 6 bases, J shed 5 bases, and the junction held 6 bases outside the gene matches. Germline-derived CDR1 and CDR2 are SEHNR and FQNEAQ (reference sequence). The full variable domain, in which reference TRBV7-9 and TRBJ2-2 provide the parts outside the CDR3, is DTGVSQNPRHKITKRGQNVTFRCDPISEHNRLYWYRQTLGQGPEFLTYFQNEAQLEKSRLLSDRFSAERPKGSFSTLEIQRTEQGDSAMYLCASRGTVLTGELFFGEGSRLTVL.

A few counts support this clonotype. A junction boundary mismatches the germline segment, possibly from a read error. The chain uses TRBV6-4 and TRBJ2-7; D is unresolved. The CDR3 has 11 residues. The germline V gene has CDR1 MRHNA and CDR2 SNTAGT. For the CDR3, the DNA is TGCGCCAGCAGCGATTCTGGCGAGCAGTACTTC. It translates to CASSDSGEQYF.

CDR3: CASRDSLNSPLHF. The CDR3 DNA reads as TGTGCCAGCCGGGACAGCCTTAATTCACCCCTCCACTTT. The chain has TRBV2 and TRBJ1-6, with TRBD1 matching over 7 bases. CDR1 is SNHLY and CDR2 is FYNNEI in the germline V gene. The V and J ends lost 8 bases and 6 bases, in that order; junction bases with no gene match: 4. The CDR3 is 13 amino acids. Looking up the rest from reference TRBV2 and TRBJ1-6 gives the full variable domain: EPEVTQTPSHQVTQMGQEVILRCVPISNHLYFYWYRQILGQKVEFLVSFYNNEISEKSEIFDDQFSVERPDGSNFTLKIRSTKLEDSAMYFCASRDSLNSPLHFGNGTRLTVT.

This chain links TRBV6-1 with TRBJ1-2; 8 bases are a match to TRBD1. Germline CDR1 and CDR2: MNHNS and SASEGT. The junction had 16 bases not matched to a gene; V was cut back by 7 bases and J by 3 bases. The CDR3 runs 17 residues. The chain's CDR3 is CASTRTGRSVAHYGYTF. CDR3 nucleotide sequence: TGTGCCAGCACCCGGACAGGGAGATCGGTCGCCCACTATGGCTACACCTTC.

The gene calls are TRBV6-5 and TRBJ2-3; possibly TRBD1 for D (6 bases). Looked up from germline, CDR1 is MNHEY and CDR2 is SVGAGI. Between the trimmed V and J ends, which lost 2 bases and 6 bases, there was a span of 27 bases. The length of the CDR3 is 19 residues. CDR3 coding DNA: TGTGCCAGCAGTTACGCCCCCATTCTACGGGACATCGACACGGATACGCAGTATTTT. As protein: CASSYAPILRDIDTDTQYF.